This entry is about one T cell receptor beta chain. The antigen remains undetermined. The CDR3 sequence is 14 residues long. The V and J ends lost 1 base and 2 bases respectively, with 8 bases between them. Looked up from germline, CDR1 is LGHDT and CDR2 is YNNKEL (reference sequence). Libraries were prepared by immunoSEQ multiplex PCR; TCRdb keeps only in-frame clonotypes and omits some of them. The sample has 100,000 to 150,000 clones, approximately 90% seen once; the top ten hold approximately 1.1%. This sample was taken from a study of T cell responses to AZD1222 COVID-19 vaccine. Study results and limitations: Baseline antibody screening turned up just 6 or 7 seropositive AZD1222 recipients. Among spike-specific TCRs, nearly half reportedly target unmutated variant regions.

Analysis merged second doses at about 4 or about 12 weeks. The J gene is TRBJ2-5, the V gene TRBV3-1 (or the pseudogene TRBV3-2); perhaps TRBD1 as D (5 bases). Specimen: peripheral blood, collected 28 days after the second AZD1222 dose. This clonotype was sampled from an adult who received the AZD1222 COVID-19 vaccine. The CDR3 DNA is TGTGCCAGCAGCCAAGCGCAGGGTCAAGAGACCCAGTACTTC. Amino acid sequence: CASSQAQGQETQYF.